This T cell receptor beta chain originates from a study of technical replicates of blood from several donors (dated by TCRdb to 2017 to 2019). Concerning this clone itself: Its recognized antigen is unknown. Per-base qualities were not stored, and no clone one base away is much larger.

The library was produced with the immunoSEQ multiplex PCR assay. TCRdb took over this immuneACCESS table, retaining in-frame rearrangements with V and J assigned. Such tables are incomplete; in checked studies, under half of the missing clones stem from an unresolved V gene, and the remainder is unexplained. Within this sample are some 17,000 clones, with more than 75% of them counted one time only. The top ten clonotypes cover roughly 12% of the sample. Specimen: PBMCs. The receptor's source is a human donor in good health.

The CDR3 sequence is CASWLAAGGNEQFF. The nucleotide sequence is given as TGTGCCAGCTGGTTAGCGGCCGGAGGTAATGAGCAGTTCTTC. The chain uses TRBV6-1 and TRBJ2-1; the D gene is perhaps TRBD2, on 6 matching bases. V was cut back by 8 bases and J by 7 bases, leaving a gap of 18 bases between them. Taken from the germline V gene, the CDR1 and CDR2 loops are MNHNS and SASEGT. The CDR3 contains 14 residues, cysteine and phenylalanine counted. Here the CDR3 DNA is all that survives: 42 bases in frame from base 1.